This record concerns one T cell receptor (beta chain) sequence. Its antigen is unknown. The sample belongs to a study of Graves' ophthalmopathy and Graves' hyperthyroidism. For the study at large: No progression to ophthalmopathy over 18 months defined stable hyperthyroidism. General study results and limits: Built on 13 signatures, a model told ophthalmopathy apart from stable hyperthyroidism with about 90% sensitivity and approximately 81% specificity. Most expanded thyroid clonotypes above 0.001 frequency also appeared in blood.

Using RNA transcripts, the TCR beta CDR3 regions were amplified. RT-PCR with HTBI primers came first, then second-round multiplex PCR. Using its own MiXCR run on the multiplex PCR reads, TCRdb lists one record per CDR3 protein. This repertoire shows around 1,200,000 distinct CDR3 sequences, 35% to 40% found once; its top ten account for 11%. V lost 6 bases to trimming and J lost 1 base, with 15 bases between them. This CDR3 spans 14 amino acids. Per germline, CDR1 DFQATT and CDR2 SNEGSKA (reference sequence). Sequencing was carried out using peripheral blood or thyroid tissue (not recorded which). The V gene is TRBV20-1, the J gene TRBJ1-1; tentatively, D is TRBD1 (5 bases). The receptor's source is an adult man with Graves' hyperthyroidism. This CDR3 reads CSAQLGRQNTEAFF. For the CDR3, the DNA is TGCAGTGCGCAGTTGGGACGGCAGAACACTGAAGCTTTCTTT.